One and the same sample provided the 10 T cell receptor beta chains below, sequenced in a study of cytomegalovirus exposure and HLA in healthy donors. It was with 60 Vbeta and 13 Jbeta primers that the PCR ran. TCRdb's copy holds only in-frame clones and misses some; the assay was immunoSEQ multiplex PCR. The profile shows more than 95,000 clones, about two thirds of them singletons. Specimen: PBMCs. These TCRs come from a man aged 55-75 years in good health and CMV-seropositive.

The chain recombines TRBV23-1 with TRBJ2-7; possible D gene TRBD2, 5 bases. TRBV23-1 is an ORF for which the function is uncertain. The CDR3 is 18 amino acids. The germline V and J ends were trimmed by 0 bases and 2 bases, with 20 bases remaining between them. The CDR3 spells CASSQSAAGSTRAYEQYF. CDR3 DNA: TGCGCCAGCAGTCAATCGGCAGCAGGTTCTACGCGGGCCTACGAGCAGTACTTC.

The CDR3 protein is CASRSTPALEYEQYF. The CDR3 nucleotides read TGTGCCAGCAGGTCGACTCCTGCGCTCGAATACGAGCAGTACTTC. This chain joins TRBV6-1 and TRBJ2-7; D ambiguous. V was shortened by 6 bases and J by 4 bases, with 19 bases between the two germline ends. Germline values: CDR1 MNHNS, CDR2 SASEGT. This CDR3 region has 15 residues.

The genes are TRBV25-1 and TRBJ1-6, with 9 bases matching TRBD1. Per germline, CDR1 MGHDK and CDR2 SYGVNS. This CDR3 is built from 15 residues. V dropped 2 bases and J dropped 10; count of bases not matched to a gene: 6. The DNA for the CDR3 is TGTGCCAGCAGTGAAGTTGGGACAGGGCGGTCACCCCTCCACTTT. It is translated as CASSEVGTGRSPLHF.

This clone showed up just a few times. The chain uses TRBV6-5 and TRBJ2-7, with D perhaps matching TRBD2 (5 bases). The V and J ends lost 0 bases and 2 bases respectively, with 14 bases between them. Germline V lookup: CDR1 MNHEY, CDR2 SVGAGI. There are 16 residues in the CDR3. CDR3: CASSYSIQWGAYEQYF. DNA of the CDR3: TGTGCCAGCAGTTACTCGATCCAGTGGGGAGCCTACGAGCAGTACTTC.

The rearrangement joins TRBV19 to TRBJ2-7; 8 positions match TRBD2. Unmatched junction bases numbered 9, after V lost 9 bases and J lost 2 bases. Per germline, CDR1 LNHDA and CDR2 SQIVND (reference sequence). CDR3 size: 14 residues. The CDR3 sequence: CASSTVAGPYEQYF. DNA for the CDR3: TGTGCCAGCTCCACCGTAGCGGGGCCCTACGAGCAGTACTTC.

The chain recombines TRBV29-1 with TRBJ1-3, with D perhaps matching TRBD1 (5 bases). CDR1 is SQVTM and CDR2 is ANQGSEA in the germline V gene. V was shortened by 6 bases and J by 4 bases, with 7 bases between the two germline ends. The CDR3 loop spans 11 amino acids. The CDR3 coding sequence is TGCAGCGTGGGACTGGGAAACACCATATATTTT. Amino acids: CSVGLGNTIYF.

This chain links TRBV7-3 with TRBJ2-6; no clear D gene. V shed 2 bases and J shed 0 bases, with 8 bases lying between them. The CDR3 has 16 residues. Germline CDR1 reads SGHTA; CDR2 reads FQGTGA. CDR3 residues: CASSLGPASGANVLTF. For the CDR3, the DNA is TGTGCCAGCAGCTTAGGGCCAGCCTCTGGGGCCAACGTCCTGACTTTC.

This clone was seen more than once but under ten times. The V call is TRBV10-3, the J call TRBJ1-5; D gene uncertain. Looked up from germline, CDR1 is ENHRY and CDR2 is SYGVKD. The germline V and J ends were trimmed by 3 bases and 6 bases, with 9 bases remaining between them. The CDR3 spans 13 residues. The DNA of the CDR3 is TGTGCCATCAGTGATATCAGTACTCAGCCCCAGCATTTT. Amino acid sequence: CAISDISTQPQHF.

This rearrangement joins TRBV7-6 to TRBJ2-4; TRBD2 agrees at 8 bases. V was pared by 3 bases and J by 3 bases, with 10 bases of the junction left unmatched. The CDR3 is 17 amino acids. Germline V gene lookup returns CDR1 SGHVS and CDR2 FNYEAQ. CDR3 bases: TGTGCCAGCAGCTTCGCGTGGAAGCGGGGGTGCAAAAACATTCAGTACTTC. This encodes CASSFAWKRGCKNIQYF.

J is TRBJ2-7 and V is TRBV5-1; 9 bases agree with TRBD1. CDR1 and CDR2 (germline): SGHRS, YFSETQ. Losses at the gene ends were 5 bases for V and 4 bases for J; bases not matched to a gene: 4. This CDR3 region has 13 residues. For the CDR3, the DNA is TGCGCCAGCAGTTGGGACAGGGAATACGAGCAGTACTTC. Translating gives CASSWDREYEQYF.